Listed below are T cell receptor beta chains from one sample, sequenced in a study of cytomegalovirus exposure and HLA in healthy donors. The table came from immunoSEQ multiplex PCR; TCRdb's copy has only in-frame clones and leaves some out. The data hold roughly 150,000 clones, with around 80% observed a single time. What was sequenced was PBMCs. All receptors derive from a male donor in good health and CMV-seronegative. The CDR3 runs from the conserved cysteine through the conserved F or W. Fields, in order: CDR3 DNA, CDR3 protein, V gene, J gene, clone size, D gene, CDR3 length. The D gene is left open where the match is weak. Only part of the rows carry a size: once, few, many, or a class if the clone is expanded.

TGCGCCAGCAGCTTGGGACAGGGGGGTTTCGACGAGCAGTACTTC	CASSLGQGGFDEQYF	TRBV5-1	TRBJ2-7	.	TRBD1	15
TGTGCCAGCAGTTACTCGACAGGGGGAGGCTACACCTTC	CASSYSTGGGYTF	TRBV6-5	TRBJ1-2	.	TRBD1	13
TGTGCCAGCAGCTTGATAGCGGGAGGGCCCCTCTACAATGAGCAGTTCTTC	CASSLIAGGPLYNEQFF	TRBV5-5	TRBJ2-1	.	TRBD2	17
TGTGCCAGCAGCGCACCGGGACTAGTAAGCAATGAGCAGTTCTTC	CASSAPGLVSNEQFF	TRBV7-2	TRBJ2-1	.	TRBD2	15
TGTGCCAGCAGGACGACAGGGCACGAGCAGTACTTC	CASRTTGHEQYF	TRBV6-5	TRBJ2-7	.	TRBD1	12
TGCGCCAGCAGCTTGGACACAGGGATTAGCTCTGGAAACACCATATATTTT	CASSLDTGISSGNTIYF	TRBV5-1	TRBJ1-3	.	.	17
TGTGCCAGCAGCTTAGTGGGTGGAGGGGCCGAGCAGTACTTC	CASSLVGGGAEQYF	TRBV7-9	TRBJ2-7	.	.	14
TGTGCCAGTCTCCCGGACAGGGGAAATGAGCAGTTCTTC	CASLPDRGNEQFF	TRBV19	TRBJ2-1	.	TRBD1	13
TGTGCCAGCAGCCCCGGACAGGGGGGACAGCCCCAGCATTTT	CASSPGQGGQPQHF	TRBV7-9	TRBJ1-5	once	TRBD1	14
TGTGCCAGCAGTCCCGGGGGGGGCCTAGCTGAAGCTTTCTTT	CASSPGGGLAEAFF	TRBV28	TRBJ1-1	.	.	14
TGTGCCAGCAATGCGGGAATGGCAGATACGCAGTATTTT	CASNAGMADTQYF	TRBV6-6	TRBJ2-3	.	.	13
TGTGCCAGCAGCTTAGCCGAACTCGATAGCAATCAGCCCCAGCATTTT	CASSLAELDSNQPQHF	TRBV7-2	TRBJ1-5	.	.	16
TGTGCCAGTGGTACAGGCCCTGCCACAGATACGCAGTATTTT	CASGTGPATDTQYF	TRBV19	TRBJ2-3	.	.	14